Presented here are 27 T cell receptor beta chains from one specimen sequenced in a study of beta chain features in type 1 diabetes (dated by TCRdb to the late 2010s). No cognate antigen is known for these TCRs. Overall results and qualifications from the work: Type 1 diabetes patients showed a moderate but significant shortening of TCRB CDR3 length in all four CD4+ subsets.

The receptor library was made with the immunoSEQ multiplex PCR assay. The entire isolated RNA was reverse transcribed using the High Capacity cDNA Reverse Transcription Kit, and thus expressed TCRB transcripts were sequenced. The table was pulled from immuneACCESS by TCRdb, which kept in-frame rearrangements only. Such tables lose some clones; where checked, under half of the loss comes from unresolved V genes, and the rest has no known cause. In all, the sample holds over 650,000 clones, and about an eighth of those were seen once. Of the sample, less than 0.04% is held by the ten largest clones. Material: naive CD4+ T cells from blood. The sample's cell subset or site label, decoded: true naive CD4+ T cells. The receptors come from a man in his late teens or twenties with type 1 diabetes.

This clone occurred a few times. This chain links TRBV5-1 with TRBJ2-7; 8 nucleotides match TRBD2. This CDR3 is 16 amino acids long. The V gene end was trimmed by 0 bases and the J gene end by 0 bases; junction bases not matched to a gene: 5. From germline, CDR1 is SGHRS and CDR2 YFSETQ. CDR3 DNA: TGCGCCAGCAGCTTGGGGCCTAGCGGGTCCTCCTACGAGCAGTACTTC. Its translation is CASSLGPSGSSYEQYF.

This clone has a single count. CDR3 amino acids: CASSSLAGTSTSVQYF. The CDR3 bases are TGTGCCAGTAGTTCCCTGGCCGGGACTAGCACTTCGGTGCAGTACTTC. This chain links TRBV19 with TRBJ2-7; TRBD2 agrees at 9 bases. This CDR3 comprises 16 residues. V gave up 5 bases and J gave up 9 bases; unmatched junction bases: 17. The V gene's germline CDR1 is LNHDA and CDR2 SQIVND (reference sequence).

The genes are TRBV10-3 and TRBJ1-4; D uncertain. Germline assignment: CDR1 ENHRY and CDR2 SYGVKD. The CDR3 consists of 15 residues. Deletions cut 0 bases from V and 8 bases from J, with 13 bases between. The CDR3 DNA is TGTGCCATCAGTGAGTCGAAGGGAAGGGAAGAAAAACTGTTTTTT. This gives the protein CAISESKGREEKLFF.

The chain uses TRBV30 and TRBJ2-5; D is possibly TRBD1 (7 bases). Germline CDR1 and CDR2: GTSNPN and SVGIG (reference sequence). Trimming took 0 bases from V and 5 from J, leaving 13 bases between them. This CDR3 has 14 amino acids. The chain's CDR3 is CAWSVGGGAETQYF. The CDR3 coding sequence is TGTGCCTGGAGTGTAGGAGGGGGCGCGGAGACCCAGTACTTC.

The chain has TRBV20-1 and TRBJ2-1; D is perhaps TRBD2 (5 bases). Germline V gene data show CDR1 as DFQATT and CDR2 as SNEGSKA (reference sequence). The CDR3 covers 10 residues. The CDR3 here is CSAEDNEQFF. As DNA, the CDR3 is TGCAGCGCGGAGGACAATGAGCAGTTCTTC.

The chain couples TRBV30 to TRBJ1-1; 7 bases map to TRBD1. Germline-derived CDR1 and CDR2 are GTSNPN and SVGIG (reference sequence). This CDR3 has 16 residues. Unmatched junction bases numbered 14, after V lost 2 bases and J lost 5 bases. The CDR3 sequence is CAWSPATRGSSTEAFF. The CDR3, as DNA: TGTGCCTGGAGTCCCGCGACCAGGGGGAGTAGTACTGAAGCTTTCTTT.

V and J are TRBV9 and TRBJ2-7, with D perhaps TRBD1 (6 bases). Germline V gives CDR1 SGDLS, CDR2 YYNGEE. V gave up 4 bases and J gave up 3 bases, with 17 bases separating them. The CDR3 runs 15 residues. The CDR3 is CASSPNGGSIYEQYF. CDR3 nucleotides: TGTGCCAGCAGCCCTAATGGGGGCTCGATCTACGAGCAGTACTTC.

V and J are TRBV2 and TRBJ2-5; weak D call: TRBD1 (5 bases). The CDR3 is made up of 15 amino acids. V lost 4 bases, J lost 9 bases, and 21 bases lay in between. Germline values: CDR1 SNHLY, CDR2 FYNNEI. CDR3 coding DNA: TGTGCCAGCAGTGCATCGGACGGAGCCAGGGTTGCCCAGTACTTC. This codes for CASSASDGARVAQYF.

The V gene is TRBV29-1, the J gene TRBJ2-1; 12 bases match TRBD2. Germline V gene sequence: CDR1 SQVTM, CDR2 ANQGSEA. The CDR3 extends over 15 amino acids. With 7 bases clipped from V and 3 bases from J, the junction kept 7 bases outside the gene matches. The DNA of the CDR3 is TGCAGCGCCGCACAACTAGCGGGGGGCTACAATGAGCAGTTCTTC. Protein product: CSAAQLAGGYNEQFF.

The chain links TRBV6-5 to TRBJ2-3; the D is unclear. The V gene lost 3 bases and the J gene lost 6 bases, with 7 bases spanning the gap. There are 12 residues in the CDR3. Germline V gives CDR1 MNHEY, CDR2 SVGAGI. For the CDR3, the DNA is TGTGCCAGCAGTTATAAGAGGGATACGCAGTATTTT. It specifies CASSYKRDTQYF.

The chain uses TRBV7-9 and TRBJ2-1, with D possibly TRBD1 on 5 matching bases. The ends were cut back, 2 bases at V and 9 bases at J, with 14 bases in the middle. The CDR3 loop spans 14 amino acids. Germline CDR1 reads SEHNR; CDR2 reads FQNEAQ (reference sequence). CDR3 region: CASSLLGLVGEQFF. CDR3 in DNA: TGTGCCAGCAGCTTATTGGGGCTAGTGGGTGAGCAGTTCTTC. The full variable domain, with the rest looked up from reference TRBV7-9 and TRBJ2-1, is DTGVSQNPRHKITKRGQNVTFRCDPISEHNRLYWYRQTLGQGPEFLTYFQNEAQLEKSRLLSDRFSAERPKGSFSTLEIQRTEQGDSAMYLCASSLLGLVGEQFFGPGTRLTVL.

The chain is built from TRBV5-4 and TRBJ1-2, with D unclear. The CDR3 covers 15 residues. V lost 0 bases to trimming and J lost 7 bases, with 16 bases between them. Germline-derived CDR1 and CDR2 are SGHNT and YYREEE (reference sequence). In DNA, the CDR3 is TGTGCCAGCAGCTTGGTGGGATCCGGTACCGGTGGCTACACCTTC. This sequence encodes CASSLVGSGTGGYTF.

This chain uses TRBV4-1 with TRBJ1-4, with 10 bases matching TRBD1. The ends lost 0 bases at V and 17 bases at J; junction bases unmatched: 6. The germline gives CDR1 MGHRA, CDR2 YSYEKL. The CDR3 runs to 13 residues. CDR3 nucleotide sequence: TGCGCCAGCAGCCAAGATGTCCGGACAGGGGGATTTTTT. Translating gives CASSQDVRTGGFF.

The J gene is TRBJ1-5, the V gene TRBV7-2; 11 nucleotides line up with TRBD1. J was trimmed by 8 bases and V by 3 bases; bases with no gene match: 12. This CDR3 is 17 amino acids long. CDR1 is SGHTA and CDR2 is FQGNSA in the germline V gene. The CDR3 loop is CASSFRRTGGTAEPQHF. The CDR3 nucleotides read TGTGCCAGCAGCTTCCGCCGGACAGGGGGCACCGCGGAGCCCCAGCATTTT.

The CDR3 is CASTLADRTYGYTF. In DNA, the CDR3 is TGTGCCAGCACACTGGCCGACAGGACCTATGGCTACACCTTC. The genes are TRBV28 and TRBJ1-2, with D possibly TRBD1 on 6 matching bases. Germline CDR1 MDHEN, CDR2 SYDVKM. V was trimmed by 7 bases and J by 4 bases, leaving 16 bases between them. The CDR3 covers 14 residues.

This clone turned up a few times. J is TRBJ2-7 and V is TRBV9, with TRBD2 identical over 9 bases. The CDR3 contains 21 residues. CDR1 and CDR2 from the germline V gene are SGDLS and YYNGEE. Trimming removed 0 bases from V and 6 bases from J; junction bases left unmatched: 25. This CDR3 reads CASSVDCGRVRGKIRFCEQYF. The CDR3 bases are TGTGCCAGCAGCGTAGATTGCGGGAGGGTGCGGGGGAAGATACGCTTTTGCGAGCAGTACTTC. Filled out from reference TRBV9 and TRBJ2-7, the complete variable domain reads DSGVTQTPKHLITATGQRVTLRCSPRSGDLSVYWYQQSLDQGLQFLIQYYNGEERAKGNILERFSAQQFPDLHSELNLSSLELGDSALYFCASSVDCGRVRGKIRFCEQYFGPGTRLTVT.

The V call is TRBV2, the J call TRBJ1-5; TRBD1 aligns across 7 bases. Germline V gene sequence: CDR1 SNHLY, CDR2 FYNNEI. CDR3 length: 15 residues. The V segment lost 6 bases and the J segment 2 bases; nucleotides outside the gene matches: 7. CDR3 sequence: CASSGQARGNQPQHF. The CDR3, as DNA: TGTGCCAGCAGCGGACAGGCACGGGGCAATCAGCCCCAGCATTTT.

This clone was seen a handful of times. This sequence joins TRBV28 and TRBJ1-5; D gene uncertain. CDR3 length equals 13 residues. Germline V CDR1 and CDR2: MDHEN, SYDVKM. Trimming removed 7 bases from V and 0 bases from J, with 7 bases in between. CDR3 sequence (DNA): TGTGCCAGCACCCTCTCTAGCAATCAGCCCCAGCATTTT. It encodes CASTLSSNQPQHF.

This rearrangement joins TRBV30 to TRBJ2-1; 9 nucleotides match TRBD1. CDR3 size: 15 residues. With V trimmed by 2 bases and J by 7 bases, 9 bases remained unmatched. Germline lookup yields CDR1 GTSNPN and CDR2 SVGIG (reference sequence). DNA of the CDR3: TGTGCCTGGAGTCGAACAGGGGGCGCATATAATGAGCAGTTCTTC. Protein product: CAWSRTGGAYNEQFF. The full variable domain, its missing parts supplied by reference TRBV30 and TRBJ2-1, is SQTIHQWPATLVQPVGSPLSLECTVEGTSNPNLYWYRQAAGRGLQLLFYSVGIGQISSEVPQNLSASRPQDRQFILSSKKLLLSDSGFYLCAWSRTGGAYNEQFFGPGTRLTVL.

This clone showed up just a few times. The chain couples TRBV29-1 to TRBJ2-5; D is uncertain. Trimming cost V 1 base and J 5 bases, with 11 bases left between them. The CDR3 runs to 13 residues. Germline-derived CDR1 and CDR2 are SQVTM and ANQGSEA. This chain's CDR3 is CSVEARSRETQYF. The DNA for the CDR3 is TGCAGCGTTGAAGCCAGGAGTCGGGAGACCCAGTACTTC.

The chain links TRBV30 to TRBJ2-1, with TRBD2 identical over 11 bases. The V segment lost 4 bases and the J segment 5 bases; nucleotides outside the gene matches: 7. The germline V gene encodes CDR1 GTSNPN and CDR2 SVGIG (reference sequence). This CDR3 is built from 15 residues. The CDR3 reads CAWTRLAGTNNEQFF. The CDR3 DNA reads TGTGCCTGGACTCGACTAGCGGGGACCAACAATGAGCAGTTCTTC.

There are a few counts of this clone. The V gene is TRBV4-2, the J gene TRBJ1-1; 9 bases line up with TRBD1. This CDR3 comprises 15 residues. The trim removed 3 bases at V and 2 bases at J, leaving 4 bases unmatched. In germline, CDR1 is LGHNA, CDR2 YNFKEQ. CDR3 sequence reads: CASSHRQGENTEAFF. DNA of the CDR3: TGTGCCAGCAGCCACCGACAGGGGGAAAACACTGAAGCTTTCTTT.

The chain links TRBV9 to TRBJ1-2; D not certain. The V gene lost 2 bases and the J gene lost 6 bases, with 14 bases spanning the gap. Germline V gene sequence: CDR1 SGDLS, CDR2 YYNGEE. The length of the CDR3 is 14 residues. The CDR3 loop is CASSVSTRDNGYTF. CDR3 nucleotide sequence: TGTGCCAGCAGCGTTAGTACAAGGGATAATGGCTACACCTTC.

CDR3 nucleotide sequence: TGTGCCAGCAGCTTGTCGGGGGATACCTATGGCTACACCTTC. Protein: CASSLSGDTYGYTF. The V call is TRBV5-4, the J call TRBJ1-2; possible D gene TRBD1, 5 bases. The CDR3 sequence is 14 residues long. Trimming stripped 1 base from V and 4 bases from J, with 11 bases between. Germline V gene sequence: CDR1 SGHNT, CDR2 YYREEE (reference sequence).

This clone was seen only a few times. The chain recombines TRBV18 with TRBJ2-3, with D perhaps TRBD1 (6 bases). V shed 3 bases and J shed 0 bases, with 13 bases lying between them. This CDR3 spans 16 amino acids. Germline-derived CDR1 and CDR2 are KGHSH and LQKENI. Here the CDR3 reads CASSPPGQSSTDTQYF. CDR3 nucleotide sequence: TGTGCCAGCTCACCGCCCGGACAGAGTAGCACAGATACGCAGTATTTT.

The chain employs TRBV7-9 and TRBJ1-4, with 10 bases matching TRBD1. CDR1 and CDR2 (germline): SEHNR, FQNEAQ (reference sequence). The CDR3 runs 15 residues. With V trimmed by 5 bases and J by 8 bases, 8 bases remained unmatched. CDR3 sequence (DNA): TGTGCCAGCAGCGAAGGATGGGACAGGGGCGAAAAACTGTTTTTT. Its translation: CASSEGWDRGEKLFF.

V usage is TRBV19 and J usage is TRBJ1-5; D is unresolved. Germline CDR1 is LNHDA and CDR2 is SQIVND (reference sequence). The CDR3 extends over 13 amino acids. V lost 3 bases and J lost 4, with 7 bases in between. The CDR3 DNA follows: TGTGCCAGTAGTATCGGGGTTAATCAGCCCCAGCATTTT. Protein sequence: CASSIGVNQPQHF. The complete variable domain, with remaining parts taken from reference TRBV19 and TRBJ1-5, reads DGGITQSPKYLFRKEGQNVTLSCEQNLNHDAMYWYRQDPGQGLRLIYYSQIVNDFQKGDIAEGYSVSREKKESFPLTVTSAQKNPTAFYLCASSIGVNQPQHFGDGTRLSIL.